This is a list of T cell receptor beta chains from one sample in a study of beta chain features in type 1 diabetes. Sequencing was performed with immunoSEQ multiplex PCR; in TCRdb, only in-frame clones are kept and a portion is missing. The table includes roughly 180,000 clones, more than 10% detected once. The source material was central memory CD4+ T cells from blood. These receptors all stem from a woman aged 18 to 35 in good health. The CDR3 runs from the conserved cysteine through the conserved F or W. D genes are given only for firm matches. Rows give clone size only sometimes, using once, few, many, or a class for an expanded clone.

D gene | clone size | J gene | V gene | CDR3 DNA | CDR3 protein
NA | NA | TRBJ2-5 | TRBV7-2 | TGTGCCAGCAGCTTAGGGCCAGGCCTCCAAGAGACCCAGTACTTC | CASSLGPGLQETQYF
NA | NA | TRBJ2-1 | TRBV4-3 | TGCGCCAGCAGCCAAGATCTAGATCGGGAGCAGTTCTTC | CASSQDLDREQFF
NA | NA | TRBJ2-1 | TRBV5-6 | TGTGCCAGCAGCTTGGCCCGGGACTTCTACAATGAGCAGTTCTTC | CASSLARDFYNEQFF
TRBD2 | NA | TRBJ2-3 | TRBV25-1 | TGTGCAGCTCGGACTAGCGGAATCACAGATACGCAGTATTTT | CAARTSGITDTQYF
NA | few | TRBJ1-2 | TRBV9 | TGTGCCAGCAGCCCACGACAGGAATCTCTTTACGGCTACACCTTC | CASSPRQESLYGYTF
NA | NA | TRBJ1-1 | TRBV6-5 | TGTGCCAGCAGTTACGGGGAGGCGAACACTGAAGCTTTCTTT | CASSYGEANTEAFF
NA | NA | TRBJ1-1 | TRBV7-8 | TGTGCCAGCAGCTTGCTAATGAACACTGAAGCTTTCTTT | CASSLLMNTEAFF
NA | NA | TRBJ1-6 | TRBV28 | TGTGCCAGCAGGGCGGGGGTCAATAATTCACCCCTCCACTTT | CASRAGVNNSPLHF
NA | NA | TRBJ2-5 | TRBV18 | TGTGCCAGCTCACCGACAGTGCACCAAGAGACCCAGTACTTC | CASSPTVHQETQYF
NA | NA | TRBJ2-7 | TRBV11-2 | TGTGCCAGCAGCTTAGTAACGGGACTTGGGATCTACGAGCAGTACTTC | CASSLVTGLGIYEQYF
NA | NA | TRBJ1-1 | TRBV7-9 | TGTGCCAGCAGCTTAGCGCTGCGGCAGTACACTGAAGCTTTCTTT | CASSLALRQYTEAFF
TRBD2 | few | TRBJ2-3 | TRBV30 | TGTGCCCGGTCGGGCCCGGGACTAGCGGGAGTTACAGATACGCAGTATTTT | CARSGPGLAGVTDTQYF
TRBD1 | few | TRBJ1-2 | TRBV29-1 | TGCAGCGTTGGAGGGGACAGAAGTCAAGACTATGGCTACACCTTC | CSVGGDRSQDYGYTF
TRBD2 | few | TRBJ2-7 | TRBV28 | TGTGCCAGCAGTCGGTTTAGCGGGATCCCCTCTCAGAAGTACTTC | CASSRFSGIPSQKYF
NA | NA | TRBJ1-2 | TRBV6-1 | TGTGCCAGCAGTAACGGGGGGAATGGCTACACCTTC | CASSNGGNGYTF
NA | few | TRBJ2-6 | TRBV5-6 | TGTGCCAGCAGCTTGGGACAGGTCATCTCTGGGGCCAACGTCCTGACTTTC | CASSLGQVISGANVLTF
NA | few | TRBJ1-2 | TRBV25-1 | TGTGCCAGCAGTGAGCCAGGGACTAACTATGGCTACACCTTC | CASSEPGTNYGYTF
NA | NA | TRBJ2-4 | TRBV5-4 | TGTGCCAGCAGTCTCAGCTCGGGGGTAGAAAACATTCAGTACTTC | CASSLSSGVENIQYF
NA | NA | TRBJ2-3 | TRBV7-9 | TGTGCCAGCAGCTTAGGGCGGGGAGACAGCACAGATACGCAGTATTTT | CASSLGRGDSTDTQYF
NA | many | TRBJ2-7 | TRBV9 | TGTGCCAGCAGCGTAGGTGGAGATAGCTCCTACGAGCAGTACTTC | CASSVGGDSSYEQYF
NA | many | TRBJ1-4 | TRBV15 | TGTGCCACCAGCAGGGATTTAGGGGCTGAAAAACTGTTTTTT | CATSRDLGAEKLFF
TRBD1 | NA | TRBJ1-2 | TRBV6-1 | TGTGCCAGCAGTGAACACACAGGGGCAGATTCGAGTGGCTACACCTTC | CASSEHTGADSSGYTF
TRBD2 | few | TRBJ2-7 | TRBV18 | TGTGCCAGGAGGACTAGCCGACCGTACGAGCAGTACTTC | CARRTSRPYEQYF
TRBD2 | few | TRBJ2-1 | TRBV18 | TGTGCCAGCTCACCACCAGCGGGAGGGATTGAGCAGTTCTTC | CASSPPAGGIEQFF
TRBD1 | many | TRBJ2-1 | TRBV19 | TGTGCCAGTAGATCCAGGGGGTCCTTGAAGGTTGAGCAGTTCTTC | CASRSRGSLKVEQFF
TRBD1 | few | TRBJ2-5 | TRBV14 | TGTGCCAGCAGCCTTGGGACAGGGGCATGGGAGACCCAGTACTTC | CASSLGTGAWETQYF
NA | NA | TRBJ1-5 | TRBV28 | TGTGCCAGCAGTTTACGGGAGCCCCAGCATTTT | CASSLREPQHF
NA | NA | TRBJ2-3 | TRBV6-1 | TGTGCCAGCAGTGAAACGTTAGGGGGCACAGATACGCAGTATTTT | CASSETLGGTDTQYF
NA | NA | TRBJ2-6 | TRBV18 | TGTGCCAGCTCTCTCCGTATAACTGGGGCCAACGTCCTGACTTTC | CASSLRITGANVLTF
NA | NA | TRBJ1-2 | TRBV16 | TGTGCCAGCAGCCTCAGGGGTTCCGCTAACTATGGCTACACCTTC | CASSLRGSANYGYTF
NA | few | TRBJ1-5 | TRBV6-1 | TGTGCCAGCAGTACTGGGGGGGGGAACAATCAGCCCCAGCATTTT | CASSTGGGNNQPQHF
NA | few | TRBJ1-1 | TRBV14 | TGTGCCAGCAGCCAATCGGGTCACACTGAAGCTTTCTTT | CASSQSGHTEAFF
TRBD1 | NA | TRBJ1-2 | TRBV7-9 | TGTGCCAGCAGCAAAGACAGGGGAATCTATGGCTACACCTTC | CASSKDRGIYGYTF
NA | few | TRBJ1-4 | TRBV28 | TGTGCCAGCAGTTCCGGGCCCAAAGGGGAACTGTTTTTT | CASSSGPKGELFF
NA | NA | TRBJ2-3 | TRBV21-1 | TGTGCCAGCAGCAAATTAGCCGGCAATAGCACAGATACGCAGTATTTT | CASSKLAGNSTDTQYF
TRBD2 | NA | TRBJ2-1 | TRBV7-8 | TGTGCCAGCAGCTTCCGACTAGCGGGAGGGGGCCGCCTAAATGAGCAGTTCTTC | CASSFRLAGGGRLNEQFF
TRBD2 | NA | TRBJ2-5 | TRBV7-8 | TGTGCCAGCAGCCCCCGCGGGGGGGTGGGAGAGACCCAGTACTTC | CASSPRGGVGETQYF
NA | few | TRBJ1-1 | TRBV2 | TGTGCCAGCAGTGTACTTGAAGCTTTCTTT | CASSVLEAFF
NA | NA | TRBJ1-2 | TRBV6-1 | TGTGCCAGCAGTGAAGGGGGAGGGGACGGACGCTATGGCTACACCTTC | CASSEGGGDGRYGYTF
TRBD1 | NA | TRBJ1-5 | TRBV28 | TGTGCCAGCAGTCCAACGACAGGGATCTATAGCAATCAGCCCCAGCATTTT | CASSPTTGIYSNQPQHF
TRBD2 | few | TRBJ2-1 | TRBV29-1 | TGCAGCGTCTCCGGGACTAGCGGGAGGGCGACTAGCTCCTACAATGAGCAGTTCTTC | CSVSGTSGRATSSYNEQFF
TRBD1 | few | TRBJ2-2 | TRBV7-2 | TGTGCCAGCAGCTTCGGGACAGGGGTAACCGGGGAGCTGTTTTTT | CASSFGTGVTGELFF
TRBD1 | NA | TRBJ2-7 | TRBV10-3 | TGTGCCATCAGTGATCGGACAGGGGGCGCGACCGAGCAGTACTTC | CAISDRTGGATEQYF
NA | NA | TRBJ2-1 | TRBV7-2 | TGTGCCAGCAGCCAGCAAGGAGCCGCAAATGAGCAGTTCTTC | CASSQQGAANEQFF
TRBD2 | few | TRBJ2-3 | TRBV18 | TGTGCCAGCTCTGGGACTAGCGGGAGTCTCAGCACAGATACGCAGTATTTT | CASSGTSGSLSTDTQYF
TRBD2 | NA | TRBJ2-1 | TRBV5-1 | TGCGCCAGCAGGACTAGCGGAGACTCCTACAATGAGCAGTTCTTC | CASRTSGDSYNEQFF
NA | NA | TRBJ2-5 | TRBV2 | TGTGCCAGCAGTGGAAGCTCAAAGCAGGCCCAGTACTTC | CASSGSSKQAQYF
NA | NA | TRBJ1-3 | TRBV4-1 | TGCGCCAGCAGCCACACGACTCCTAGACAGCTCTCTGGAAACACCATATATTTT | CASSHTTPRQLSGNTIYF